A selection of T cell receptor beta chains follows, all from one sample in a study of blood T cells in healthy people across ages. TCRdb re-analysed the 5' RACE reads in MiXCR, keeping a single row per CDR3 protein. The data show about 1.1 million distinct CDR3 sequences, with about two fifths seen just once and around 14% held by the top ten. Sequencing used blood. The receptors here all came from a man between 18 and 29 years old in good health. CDR3s leave out the opening cysteine and the closing phenylalanine or tryptophan.

>TRBV15|TRBJ2-1
ATSKGYRDRPYNEQF
>TRBV10-2|TRBJ2-1
ASERGYNEQF
>TRBV7-9|TRBJ1-1
ASSITGQGSGAF
>TRBV12-3/TRBV12-4|TRBJ2-2
ASSSTLAGGLVGELF
>TRBV7-2|TRBJ1-4
ATTRGLGEKLF
>TRBV7-3|TRBJ1-1
ASSTQRDTEAF
>TRBV6-2/TRBV6-3|TRBJ2-3
ASSYRDPVGDTQY
>TRBV9|TRBJ2-5
ASSVGLGQQGTQY
>TRBV20-1|TRBJ2-2
SARVPGRIGELF
>TRBV4-1|TRBJ2-5
ASSQRGYKETQY
>TRBV12-3/TRBV12-4|TRBJ2-3
ASSPGYRGTQY
>TRBV6-5|TRBJ2-2
ASRTGFRSNTGELF
>TRBV20-1|TRBJ2-1
SIGGNNEQF
>TRBV20-1|TRBJ2-7
SARGTETYEQY
>TRBV10-3|TRBJ1-6
AISGAGGSYNSPLH
>TRBV27|TRBJ1-2
ASSPSGSGRGYT
>TRBV7-9|TRBJ1-5
ASSREDDNQPQH
>TRBV12-3/TRBV12-4|NA
ASRVLHGNYEQY
>TRBV7-2|NA
ASMGGSSYNEQY
>TRBV27|TRBJ2-3
ASRPETSGRTDTQY
>TRBV29-1|TRBJ1-1
SVVLTGGRGLAF
>TRBV14|TRBJ1-2
ASSPSQGTGYGYT
>TRBV10-2|TRBJ1-5
ASSDRKGNQPQH
>TRBV6-2/TRBV6-3|TRBJ1-2
ASTRDRENYGYT
>TRBV12-3/TRBV12-4|TRBJ1-2
ASSLALGYGYT
>TRBV5-1|TRBJ1-1
ASSWGTDGNTEAF
>TRBV6-2/TRBV6-3|TRBJ2-3
ASTLLRGDTQY
>TRBV4-3|TRBJ2-3
ASSQEGKRGGSTDTQY
>TRBV29-1|TRBJ1-2
SASFFAEENYGYT
>TRBV6-2/TRBV6-3|TRBJ2-3
ASSQPGGPSDTQY
>TRBV5-5|TRBJ2-7
ASSSGLANNEQY
>TRBV12-3/TRBV12-4|TRBJ1-2
ASSRAGGYT
>TRBV4-1|TRBJ1-1
ASTQGAGLMNTEAF
>TRBV3-1|TRBJ1-2
ASSQDWQVGYGYT
>TRBV29-1|TRBJ2-3
SVAAGTATDTQY
>TRBV20-1|TRBJ1-5
SASRGGVSNQPQH
>TRBV7-3|TRBJ1-1
ANSPAGNTEAF
>TRBV4-2|TRBJ2-3
ASSQELAGHTDTQY
>TRBV20-1|TRBJ1-1
SANEQGPSTEAF
>TRBV12-3/TRBV12-4|TRBJ2-3
ASSLSPDTQY
>TRBV20-1|TRBJ2-7
SARGLQGLEEQY
>TRBV7-2|TRBJ1-2
ASSLGGNLNYGYT
>TRBV9|TRBJ2-2
ASSVAPTDTGELF
>TRBV7-2|TRBJ1-2
ASSPPGRIYGYT
>TRBV12-3/TRBV12-4|TRBJ2-5
ASSLGVRETQY
>TRBV6-1|TRBJ2-3
ASSDGTVTDTQY
>TRBV12-3/TRBV12-4|TRBJ2-5
AGSLRLAGPTQETQY